A selection of T cell receptor beta chains follows, all from one sample in a study of cytomegalovirus exposure and HLA in healthy donors. The protocol was immunoSEQ multiplex PCR, while the TCRdb copy is restricted to in-frame clones and leaves out a portion. Among 150,000 to 250,000 clones listed, roughly four fifths were seen once. The sequenced sample consisted of PBMCs. Receptor source: a man aged 25-45 years in good health and CMV-seronegative. The CDR3 runs from the conserved cysteine through the conserved F or W. Fields, in order: D gene, clone size, V gene, J gene, CDR3 DNA, CDR3 protein. D genes are given only for firm matches. Size values are once, few and many counts, or a class for expanded clones, and some rows have none.

>TRBD1|NA|TRBV7-3|TRBJ2-2
TGTGCCAGCAGCTTAGTGACAGGGGCCACCGGGGAGCTGTTTTTT
CASSLVTGATGELFF
>NA|few|TRBV30|TRBJ1-1
TGTGCCTGGAGTTCCTGGGGGGGAATGAACACTGAAGCTTTCTTT
CAWSSWGGMNTEAFF
>TRBD2|NA|TRBV6-1|TRBJ2-7
TGTGCCAGCAGTGAGCCCCGGGACTATTCGTACGAGCAGTACTTC
CASSEPRDYSYEQYF
>TRBD2|NA|TRBV14|TRBJ2-3
TGTGCCAGCAGCCAAGTGGGGCGGGAGGTCACAGATACGCAGTATTTT
CASSQVGREVTDTQYF
>TRBD1|NA|TRBV9|TRBJ2-2
TGTGCCAGCAGCGTACAGGGGGTACCAACCGGGGAGCTGTTTTTT
CASSVQGVPTGELFF
>TRBD1|NA|TRBV19|TRBJ2-2
TGTGCCAGTAGCACCAAGGACAGGTTCACCGGGGAGCTGTTTTTT
CASSTKDRFTGELFF
>TRBD1|NA|TRBV10-3|TRBJ2-5
TGTGCCACCTACGGGACAGACCAAGAGACCCAGTACTTC
CATYGTDQETQYF
>TRBD1|NA|TRBV6-1|TRBJ2-7
TGTGCCAGCAGTGTCAGGGACAGGGTCGAGCAGTACTTC
CASSVRDRVEQYF
>NA|NA|TRBV6-1|TRBJ2-2
TGTGCCAGCAGTGGGGCTAGCATGGCCGGGGAGCTGTTTTTT
CASSGASMAGELFF
>TRBD2|NA|TRBV29-1|TRBJ2-7
TGCAGCGTCTTAGGACTAGCGGGCCGCTCGGGCGAGCAGTACTTC
CSVLGLAGRSGEQYF
>TRBD1|NA|TRBV5-1|TRBJ2-7
TGCGCCAGCAGCCCGGGACAGGGGTCCTACGAGCAGTACTTC
CASSPGQGSYEQYF
>NA|NA|TRBV11-3|TRBJ2-1
TGTGCCAGCAGCTTAGGGCCTAGATACTCTAGTGAGCAGTTCTTC
CASSLGPRYSSEQFF
>NA|NA|TRBV30|TRBJ2-7
TGTGCCTGGGGTCACGGGACTCCCTCCTACGAGCAGTACTTC
CAWGHGTPSYEQYF
>TRBD2|few|TRBV19|TRBJ2-3
TGTGCCAGTAGTATGGTGTATCGCGGGAGTGGGGGCACAGATACGCAGTATTTT
CASSMVYRGSGGTDTQYF
>NA|NA|TRBV11-2|TRBJ1-1
TGTGCCAGCAGCTACGACAGGCCGCGCACTGAAGCTTTCTTT
CASSYDRPRTEAFF
>NA|once|TRBV4-1|TRBJ1-3
TGCGCCAGCAGCCAAGAAGCGCAGGGTACTACCTCTGGAAACACCATATATTTT
CASSQEAQGTTSGNTIYF
>NA|NA|TRBV5-6|TRBJ2-6
TGTGCCAGCAGCTTGGGCTGGGCAAACTCTGGGGCCAACGTCCTGACTTTC
CASSLGWANSGANVLTF